One TCR beta chain is described in this entry. Its specificity is unknown. Germline loops: CDR1 MDHEN, CDR2 SYDVKM. The CDR3 spans 12 residues. V lost 5 bases to trimming and J lost 4 bases, with 8 bases between them. Sequenced by immunoSEQ multiplex PCR; TCRdb stores in-frame clones only, minus some. The sample yields around 99,000 clones, 92% seen once. The sample belongs to a study of T cell responses to AZD1222 COVID-19 vaccine. Whole-study results and caveats: Donors were chiefly white British, with a greater number of females, and clonal diversity was perhaps underestimated. Reports indicate that nearly half of spike-specific TCRs are directed at unmutated variant regions.

The chain couples TRBV28 to TRBJ1-2; maybe TRBD1 (6 bases). The TCR comes from an adult who received the AZD1222 COVID-19 vaccine. Sequencing used peripheral blood, obtained 28 days after the second AZD1222 dose. The CDR3 DNA follows: TGTGCCAGCAGTCAGGGGACCTATGGCTACACCTTC. Its protein is CASSQGTYGYTF.